These 8 T cell receptor beta chains originate from one sample sequenced in a study of blood T cells in healthy people across ages. A J-beta primer mix and a sample-barcoded 5' primer were used in a second PCR of about 7 to 12 cycles. TCRdb ran MiXCR on the 5' RACE reads and lists one entry per CDR3 protein. The table shows 550,000 to 600,000 distinct CDR3 sequences, with roughly 28% occurring only once. The sample taken for sequencing was blood. Receptor source: a woman in her 70s in good health.

This clonotype has just a few counts. The rearrangement uses TRBV4-2 and TRBJ2-5; possibly TRBD1 or TRBD2 for D (5 bases each). The DNA end lines up better with TRBJ2-7; the J call may be wrong. Germline CDR1 LGHNA, CDR2 YNFKEQ. This CDR3 has 15 amino acids. CDR3 bases: TGTGCCAGCAGCCAGGCCCGGGACCAATTCTACGAGCAGTACTTC. Its translation: CASSQARDQFYEQYF.

This chain uses TRBV6-5 with TRBJ2-3, with TRBD2 matching 7 bases. The CDR3 has 16 amino acids. The V and J ends lost 4 bases and 4 bases, in that order; junction bases with no gene match: 11. Germline V lookup: CDR1 MNHEY, CDR2 SVGAGI. This CDR3 reads CASSSLSTSASDTQYF. The CDR3 DNA follows: TGTGCCAGCAGTTCTCTCAGCACTAGCGCTTCAGATACGCAGTATTTT.

This clonotype came up a few times. The chain links TRBV6-2 or TRBV6-3 to TRBJ1-2; the D is unclear. V was shortened by 5 bases and J by 0 bases, with 7 bases between the two germline ends. Per germline, CDR1 MNHEY and CDR2 SVGEGT. The CDR3 is 13 residues long. The CDR3 nucleotides read TGTGCCAGCAGTGATAATTCTAACTATGGCTACACCTTC. Residues: CASSDNSNYGYTF.

The chain is built from TRBV13 and TRBJ1-2, with a possible D match to TRBD1 (6 bases). The CDR3 loop spans 16 amino acids. The germline V gene has CDR1 PRHDT and CDR2 FYEKMQ (reference sequence). V was shortened by 1 base and J by 4 bases, with 16 bases between the two germline ends. The CDR3 protein is CASSLAPGVPPYGYTF. In nucleotides, the CDR3 is TGTGCCAGCAGCTTAGCCCCAGGGGTACCCCCCTATGGCTACACCTTC.

The chain recombines TRBV20-1 with TRBJ2-5, with a tentative D call TRBD2 (6 bases). The CDR3 extends over 13 amino acids. The germline CDR1 and CDR2 sequences are DFQATT and SNEGSKA (reference sequence). With 2 bases removed from V and 7 bases from J, the gap between germline ends came to 14 bases. CDR3 DNA sequence: TGCAGTGCTAGACTAGCGACACCGGGGACCCAGTACTTC. It is translated as CSARLATPGTQYF.

This chain uses TRBV4-3 with TRBJ2-5; D may be TRBD1 or TRBD2 (5 bases each). The J call is uncertain, as TRBJ2-7 better fits the DNA end. From germline, CDR1 is LGHNA and CDR2 YSLEER. This CDR3 spans 15 amino acids. CDR3 DNA: TGCGCCAGCAGCCAAGAACCAGGGAGCTCCTACGAGCAGTACTTC. Protein product: CASSQEPGSSYEQYF.

There are many counts of this clonotype. J is TRBJ1-4 and V is TRBV20-1, with TRBD1 as a possible D gene (6 bases). Looked up from germline, CDR1 is DFQATT and CDR2 is SNEGSKA (reference sequence). The CDR3 length is 15 residues. V was pared by 5 bases and J by 0 bases, with 13 bases between. CDR3 amino acids: CSAPRGFATNEKLFF. For the CDR3, the DNA is TGCAGTGCTCCAAGGGGGTTTGCAACTAATGAAAAACTGTTTTTT.

This clonotype appeared a single time. V is TRBV20-1 and J is TRBJ2-3, with 9 positions matching TRBD1. This CDR3 comprises 14 residues. Germline assignment: CDR1 DFQATT and CDR2 SNEGSKA (reference sequence). V shed 3 bases, J shed 4 bases, and the junction held 5 bases outside the gene matches. CDR3 DNA sequence: TGCAGTGCTAGCCCCGGGACAGGGCCAGATACGCAGTATTTT. This gives the protein CSASPGTGPDTQYF.